These T cell receptor beta chains were read from a single sample in a study of CD8 T cells in Susac syndrome. TCRdb itself ran the immunoSEQ multiplex PCR reads through MiXCR, one entry per CDR3 protein. Here the sample spans some 120,000 distinct CDR3 sequences, approximately 95% being singletons. Source material: CD8+ T cells from PBMCs. The receptors originated from a human donor with multiple sclerosis. The CDR3 runs from the conserved cysteine through the conserved F or W. A D gene is named only where the DNA matches it firmly. Some rows mark clone size as missing; the rest say once, few, many or name a class of expanded clone.

-,TRBJ2-1,TRBV6-5,-,CASSYSLGLPAGEQFF,TGTGCCAGCAGTTACTCTTTGGGACTCCCGGCCGGGGAGCAGTTCTTC
-,TRBJ1-1,TRBV11-2,-,CASSLDSGTEAFF,TGTGCCAGCAGCCTCGACAGCGGCACTGAAGCTTTCTTT
-,TRBJ1-5,TRBV27,TRBD1,CASRSRQGSNQPQHF,TGTGCCAGCAGATCTAGACAGGGCAGCAATCAGCCCCAGCATTTT
-,TRBJ2-2,TRBV24-1,TRBD1,CATKGQGIGELFF,TGTGCCACCAAGGGACAGGGTATCGGGGAGCTGTTTTTT
-,TRBJ2-1,TRBV2,-,CASGSKGNNEQFF,TGTGCCAGCGGGAGTAAGGGGAACAATGAGCAGTTCTTC
-,TRBJ1-6,TRBV7-2,-,CASSPTTGFYNSPLHF,TGTGCCAGCAGCCCTACTACAGGGTTTTATAATTCACCCCTCCACTTT
-,TRBJ2-2,TRBV11-2,-,CATWGPDTGELFF,TGTGCCACATGGGGCCCGGACACCGGGGAGCTGTTTTTT
-,TRBJ2-2,TRBV4-2,-,CASSTTRLAGELFF,TGTGCCAGCAGCACGACTAGGTTGGCCGGGGAGCTGTTTTTT
-,TRBJ2-7,TRBV15,-,CATSIEGDQSSYEQYF,TGTGCCACCAGCATAGAGGGGGATCAAAGCTCCTACGAGCAGTACTTC
-,TRBJ2-7,TRBV20-1,-,CSARDPGSSYEQYF,TGCAGTGCTAGAGATCCAGGGAGCTCCTACGAGCAGTACTTC
-,TRBJ1-2,TRBV12-3/TRBV12-4,-,CASNPRPGPYGYTF,TGTGCCAGCAACCCCCGCCCGGGACCCTATGGCTACACCTTC
-,TRBJ2-1,TRBV29-1,TRBD1,CSVEGTGDYNEQFF,TGCAGCGTTGAGGGGACAGGTGATTACAATGAGCAGTTCTTC
-,TRBJ1-4,TRBV2,TRBD1,CASSSDREGEKLFF,TGTGCCTCGTCATCCGACAGGGAAGGTGAAAAACTGTTTTTT
once,TRBJ2-3,TRBV5-1,TRBD2,CASSPGLAELTSTDTQYF,TGCGCCAGCAGCCCGGGACTAGCGGAGCTTACTAGCACAGATACGCAGTATTTT
-,TRBJ1-2,TRBV14,-,CASSQSTSYGYTF,TGTGCCAGCAGCCAATCTACCAGCTATGGCTACACCTTC
-,TRBJ2-3,TRBV27,-,CASGIGRTDTQYF,TGTGCCAGCGGGATAGGTCGCACAGATACGCAGTATTTT
-,TRBJ2-7,TRBV12-3/TRBV12-4,-,CASSLAQLYEQYF,TGTGCCAGCAGTTTAGCACAGCTATACGAGCAGTACTTC
-,TRBJ2-7,TRBV27,-,CASSLRGKGYEQYF,TGTGCCAGCAGTTTACGGGGGAAAGGCTACGAGCAGTACTTC
-,TRBJ2-1,TRBV3-1,-,CASSLSPGRRSEQFF,TGTGCCAGCAGCCTCTCCCCCGGCAGACGGAGTGAGCAGTTCTTC
-,TRBJ2-7,TRBV29-1,TRBD1,CSVGQGIAYEQYF,TGCAGCGTTGGACAGGGAATCGCCTACGAGCAGTACTTC
few,TRBJ1-1,TRBV14,TRBD1,CASSQLLTGKGTEAFF,TGTGCCAGCAGCCAATTATTGACAGGGAAAGGGACTGAAGCTTTCTTT
-,TRBJ2-1,TRBV19,-,CASAQFGGAAYNEQFF,TGTGCCAGTGCCCAATTTGGCGGGGCGGCCTACAATGAGCAGTTCTTC
-,TRBJ1-1,TRBV5-1,-,CASSLAPGQNTEAFF,TGCGCCAGCAGCTTGGCCCCGGGACAGAACACTGAAGCTTTCTTT
-,TRBJ2-1,TRBV19,TRBD2,CASSSGGIVDEQFF,TGTGCCAGTAGTAGCGGGGGGATCGTGGATGAGCAGTTCTTC
-,TRBJ1-2,TRBV2,TRBD1,CASRSQGEYGYTF,TGTGCCAGCAGATCACAGGGGGAATATGGCTACACCTTC
-,TRBJ2-3,TRBV7-8,TRBD1,CASSFPRGQGTDTQYF,TGTGCCAGCAGCTTTCCGCGGGGACAGGGCACAGATACGCAGTATTTT
-,TRBJ1-2,TRBV5-6,TRBD1,CASRGRTGADYTF,TGTGCCAGCAGAGGGAGGACAGGGGCTGACTACACCTTC
-,TRBJ2-3,TRBV13,TRBD1,CASSLDPGQGPDTQYF,TGTGCCAGCAGCTTAGACCCGGGACAGGGCCCAGATACGCAGTATTTT
once,TRBJ2-2,TRBV6-5,-,CASRPQGNTGELFF,TGTGCCAGCAGACCCCAGGGAAACACCGGGGAGCTGTTTTTT
-,TRBJ2-6,TRBV6-1,-,CASSEDSSGANVLTF,TGTGCCAGCAGTGAAGACAGCTCTGGGGCCAACGTCCTGACTTTC
-,TRBJ1-5,TRBV5-1,TRBD1,CASKVSTGGNQPQHF,TGCGCCAGCAAAGTCTCAACAGGGGGCAATCAGCCCCAGCATTTT